The entry below describes one T cell receptor beta chain. What it binds is not known. The PCR ran on 60 Vbeta and 13 Jbeta primers. Sequencing was performed with immunoSEQ multiplex PCR; in TCRdb, only in-frame clones are kept and a portion is missing. The data contain about 190,000 clones, roughly 84% of them singletons. The data belong to a study of cytomegalovirus exposure and HLA in healthy donors. Study-level findings and limits: Among the most significant clusters, several appeared linked to common viral pathogens in a later analysis. Available immune exposure information covered CMV serostatus only.

V gave up 1 base and J gave up 6 bases, with 13 bases separating them. The germline V gene has CDR1 SGHAT and CDR2 FQDESV (reference sequence). This CDR3 is built from 14 residues. V is TRBV11-1 and J is TRBJ2-7; D possibly corresponds to TRBD2 (6 bases). The receptor comes from a boy between 2 and 15 years old in good health and CMV-seronegative. The material sequenced was PBMCs. The CDR3 loop reads CASSLDRGAGEQYF. DNA for the CDR3: TGTGCCAGCAGCTTAGACCGGGGAGCGGGCGAGCAGTACTTC.